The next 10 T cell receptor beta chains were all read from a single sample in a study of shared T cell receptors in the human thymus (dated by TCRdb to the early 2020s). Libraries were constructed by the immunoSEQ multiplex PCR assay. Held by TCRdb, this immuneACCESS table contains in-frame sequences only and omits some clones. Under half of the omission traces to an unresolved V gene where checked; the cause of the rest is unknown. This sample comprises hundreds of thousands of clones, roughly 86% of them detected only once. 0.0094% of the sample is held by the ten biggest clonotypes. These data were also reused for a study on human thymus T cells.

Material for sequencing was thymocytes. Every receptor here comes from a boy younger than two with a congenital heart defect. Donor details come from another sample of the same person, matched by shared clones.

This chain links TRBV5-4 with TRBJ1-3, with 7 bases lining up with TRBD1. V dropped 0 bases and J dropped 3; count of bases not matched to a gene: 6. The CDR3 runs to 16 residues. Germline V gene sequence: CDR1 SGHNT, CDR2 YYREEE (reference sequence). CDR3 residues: CASSLAPTGIGNTIYF. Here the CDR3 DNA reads TGTGCCAGCAGCTTGGCTCCGACAGGGATTGGAAACACCATATATTTT.

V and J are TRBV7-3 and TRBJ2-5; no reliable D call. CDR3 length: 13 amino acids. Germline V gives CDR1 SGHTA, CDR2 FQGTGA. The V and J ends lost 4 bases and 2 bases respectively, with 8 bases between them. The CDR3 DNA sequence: TGTGCCAGCAGCTCGACATTGCAAGAGACCCAGTACTTC. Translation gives CASSSTLQETQYF.

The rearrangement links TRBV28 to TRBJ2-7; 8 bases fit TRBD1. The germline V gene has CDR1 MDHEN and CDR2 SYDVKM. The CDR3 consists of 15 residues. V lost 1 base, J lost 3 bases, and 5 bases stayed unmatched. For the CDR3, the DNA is TGTGCCAGCAGTTTATCGGGACAGGACTACTACGAGCAGTACTTC. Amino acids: CASSLSGQDYYEQYF.

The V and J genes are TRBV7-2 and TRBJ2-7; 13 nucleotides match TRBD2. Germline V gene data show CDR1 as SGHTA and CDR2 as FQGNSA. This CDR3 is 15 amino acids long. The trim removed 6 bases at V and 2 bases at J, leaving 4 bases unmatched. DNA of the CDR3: TGTGCCAGCAGAAAACTAGCGGGAGGGCCCTACGAGCAGTACTTC. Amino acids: CASRKLAGGPYEQYF.

The CDR3 DNA sequence: TGTGCCAGCAGTGGCCGATTTGTTTTCCGGGAGTTCAATGAGCAGTTCTTC. Residues: CASSGRFVFREFNEQFF. The genes are TRBV6-1 and TRBJ2-1, with D possibly matching TRBD2 (6 bases). The V gene lost 4 bases and the J gene lost 6 bases, with 22 bases spanning the gap. The CDR3 spans 17 residues. CDR1 and CDR2 (germline): MNHNS, SASEGT.

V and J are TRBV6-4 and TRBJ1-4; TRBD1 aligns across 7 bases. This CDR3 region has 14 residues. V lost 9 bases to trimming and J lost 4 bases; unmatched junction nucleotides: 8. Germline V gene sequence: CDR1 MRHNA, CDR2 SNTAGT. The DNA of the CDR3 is TGTGCCAGGGGGACAGACCGAGGTAATGAAAAACTGTTTTTT. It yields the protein CARGTDRGNEKLFF.

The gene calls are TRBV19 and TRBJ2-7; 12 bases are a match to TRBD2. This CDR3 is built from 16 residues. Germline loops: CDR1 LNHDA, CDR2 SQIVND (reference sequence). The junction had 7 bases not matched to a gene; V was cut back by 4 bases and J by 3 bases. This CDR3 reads CASSTKTSGGIYEQYF. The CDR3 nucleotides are TGTGCCAGTAGTACCAAGACTAGCGGGGGTATCTACGAGCAGTACTTC.

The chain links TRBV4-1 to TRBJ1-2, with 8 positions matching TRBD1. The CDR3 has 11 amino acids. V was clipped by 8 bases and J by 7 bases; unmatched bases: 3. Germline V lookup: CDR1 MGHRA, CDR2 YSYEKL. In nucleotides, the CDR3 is TGCGCCAGCGGACAGGGCTCTGGCTACACCTTC. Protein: CASGQGSGYTF.

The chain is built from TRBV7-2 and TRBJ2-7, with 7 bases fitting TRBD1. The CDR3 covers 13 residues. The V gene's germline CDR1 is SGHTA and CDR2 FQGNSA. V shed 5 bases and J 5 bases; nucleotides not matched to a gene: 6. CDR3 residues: CASSATGVHEQYF. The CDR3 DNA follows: TGTGCCAGCAGCGCAACAGGGGTCCACGAGCAGTACTTC.

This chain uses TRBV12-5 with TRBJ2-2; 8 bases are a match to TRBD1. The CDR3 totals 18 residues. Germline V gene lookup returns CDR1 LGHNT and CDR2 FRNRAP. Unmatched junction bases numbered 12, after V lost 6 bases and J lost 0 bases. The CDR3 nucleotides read TGTGCTAGTGGACGGGACAGGCGCTCTCTTGCGAACACCGGGGAGCTGTTTTTT. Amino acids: CASGRDRRSLANTGELFF.